Listed below are T cell receptor beta chains from one sample, sequenced in a study of CD8 T cells in Susac syndrome. Using its own MiXCR run on the immunoSEQ multiplex PCR reads, TCRdb lists one record per CDR3 protein. The sample records around 270,000 distinct CDR3 sequences, about 82% being singletons. The sequenced sample was CD8+ T cells from PBMCs. The receptors come from a human donor with multiple sclerosis. Each CDR3 is given with its conserved first and last residue. Fields, in order: D gene, clone size, J gene, V gene, CDR3 protein, CDR3 DNA. A D gene is named only where the DNA matches it firmly. Only some rows state a clone size, as once, few, many or a class for expanded clones.

D: NA; size: NA; J: TRBJ2-3; V: TRBV3-1; CDR3: CASSQVRAGAGSTDTQYF; DNA: TGTGCCAGCAGCCAAGTGAGAGCCGGAGCGGGTAGCACAGATACGCAGTATTTT
D: NA; size: once; J: TRBJ1-5; V: TRBV7-6; CDR3: CASSLYDQPQHF; DNA: TGTGCCAGCAGCTTATACGATCAGCCCCAGCATTTT
D: NA; size: NA; J: TRBJ2-5; V: TRBV5-6; CDR3: CASRRSVQETQYF; DNA: TGTGCCAGCAGGAGGTCCGTACAAGAGACCCAGTACTTC
D: NA; size: NA; J: TRBJ1-2; V: TRBV27; CDR3: CASSLRGPNYGYTF; DNA: TGTGCCAGCAGTTTAAGGGGCCCCAACTATGGCTACACCTTC
D: TRBD2; size: NA; J: TRBJ2-5; V: TRBV25-1; CDR3: CASSAERLAGSGGVSETQYF; DNA: TGTGCCAGCAGTGCCGAGAGACTAGCGGGATCGGGGGGGGTAAGCGAGACCCAGTACTTC
D: TRBD1; size: NA; J: TRBJ1-2; V: TRBV9; CDR3: CASSVLTGNLNYGYTF; DNA: TGTGCCAGCAGCGTACTGACAGGGAACCTTAACTATGGCTACACCTTC
D: NA; size: NA; J: TRBJ2-1; V: TRBV6-5; CDR3: CASSYSPNGAHNEQFF; DNA: TGTGCCAGCAGTTATAGCCCTAACGGGGCCCACAATGAGCAGTTCTTC
D: NA; size: NA; J: TRBJ2-3; V: TRBV12-5; CDR3: CASGLVPGVMGSGTDTQYF; DNA: TGTGCTAGTGGTTTGGTACCTGGGGTTATGGGTTCTGGCACAGATACGCAGTATTTT
D: NA; size: NA; J: TRBJ2-1; V: TRBV5-6; CDR3: CASSFAKGRPFYNEQFF; DNA: TGTGCCAGCAGCTTTGCCAAGGGGCGCCCCTTCTACAATGAGCAGTTCTTC
D: NA; size: once; J: TRBJ1-4; V: TRBV4-1; CDR3: CASSQDRDSNEKLFF; DNA: TGCGCCAGCAGCCAAGATCGGGATTCTAATGAAAAACTGTTTTTT
D: NA; size: once; J: TRBJ2-2; V: TRBV5-1; CDR3: CASSGGINGELFF; DNA: TGCGCCAGCAGCGGCGGGATAAACGGGGAGCTGTTTTTT
D: NA; size: few; J: TRBJ1-1; V: TRBV7-9; CDR3: CASSLDPEAFF; DNA: TGTGCCAGCAGCTTGGACCCCGAAGCTTTCTTT
D: TRBD2; size: NA; J: TRBJ2-3; V: TRBV28; CDR3: CASSLPGTSGRGGSSSTDTQYF; DNA: TGTGCCAGCAGTCTCCCGGGGACTAGCGGGAGAGGGGGGAGTTCTAGCACAGATACGCAGTATTTT
D: NA; size: NA; J: TRBJ2-3; V: TRBV11-2; CDR3: CASSLTVGATDTQYF; DNA: TGTGCCAGCAGCTTAACGGTTGGGGCCACAGATACGCAGTATTTT
D: NA; size: NA; J: TRBJ2-3; V: TRBV7-6; CDR3: CASSQLTSTSTDTQYF; DNA: TGTGCCAGCAGCCAACTTACTAGCACCAGCACAGATACGCAGTATTTT
D: TRBD1; size: NA; J: TRBJ1-1; V: TRBV11-2; CDR3: CASSGIRPGTGEAFF; DNA: TGTGCCAGCAGCGGAATACGTCCCGGGACAGGTGAAGCTTTCTTT
D: NA; size: once; J: TRBJ2-7; V: TRBV27; CDR3: CASSSFDSYEQYF; DNA: TGTGCCAGCAGTTCCTTTGACAGCTACGAGCAGTACTTC
D: NA; size: NA; J: TRBJ1-1; V: TRBV5-1; CDR3: CASSLARSSTEAFF; DNA: TGCGCCAGCAGCTTGGCCCGAAGCAGCACTGAAGCTTTCTTT
D: NA; size: NA; J: TRBJ2-1; V: TRBV11-2; CDR3: CASSLAFNEQFF; DNA: TGTGCCAGCAGCTTAGCGTTCAATGAGCAGTTCTTC
D: NA; size: NA; J: TRBJ1-2; V: TRBV11-2; CDR3: CASSLNPPLYGYTF; DNA: TGTGCCAGCAGCTTAAACCCCCCCCTCTATGGCTACACCTTC
D: NA; size: NA; J: TRBJ2-1; V: TRBV24-1; CDR3: CATSDLADSYNEQFF; DNA: TGTGCCACCAGTGACTTAGCGGACTCCTACAATGAGCAGTTCTTC
D: NA; size: NA; J: TRBJ1-5; V: TRBV4-3; CDR3: CASSQERTFSNQPQHF; DNA: TGCGCCAGCAGCCAAGAGAGAACATTTAGCAATCAGCCCCAGCATTTT
D: TRBD2; size: few; J: TRBJ2-7; V: TRBV7-9; CDR3: CASVLAGGEQYF; DNA: TGTGCCAGCGTCCTAGCGGGAGGCGAGCAGTACTTC
D: NA; size: NA; J: TRBJ2-7; V: TRBV19; CDR3: CASSNADIYEQYF; DNA: TGTGCCAGTAGCAACGCGGACATTTACGAGCAGTACTTC
D: NA; size: NA; J: TRBJ2-5; V: TRBV30; CDR3: CAWSVVGGRETQYF; DNA: TGTGCCTGGAGTGTAGTGGGGGGTCGGGAGACCCAGTACTTC
D: NA; size: NA; J: TRBJ1-1; V: TRBV30; CDR3: CARTETGTLNTEAFF; DNA: TGTGCCAGAACGGAGACCGGGACCCTGAACACTGAAGCTTTCTTT
D: NA; size: NA; J: TRBJ2-3; V: TRBV27; CDR3: CASRGKGASWGSTDTQYF; DNA: TGTGCCAGCAGGGGGAAGGGAGCTTCCTGGGGGAGCACAGATACGCAGTATTTT
D: TRBD2; size: NA; J: TRBJ2-5; V: TRBV3-1; CDR3: CASSQGLAGQETQYF; DNA: TGTGCCAGCAGCCAGGGACTAGCGGGGCAAGAGACCCAGTACTTC
D: NA; size: NA; J: TRBJ1-2; V: TRBV20-1; CDR3: CSAGGPSANYGYTF; DNA: TGCAGTGCTGGGGGACCGTCAGCTAACTATGGCTACACCTTC
D: NA; size: NA; J: TRBJ2-7; V: TRBV27; CDR3: CASSLLGFSGLNEQYF; DNA: TGTGCCAGCAGTTTACTCGGGTTTTCAGGGTTAAACGAGCAGTACTTC
D: NA; size: few; J: TRBJ2-7; V: TRBV4-3; CDR3: CASSQVREPDYEQYF; DNA: TGCGCCAGCAGCCAAGTACGGGAGCCTGACTACGAGCAGTACTTC
D: NA; size: NA; J: TRBJ2-5; V: TRBV27; CDR3: CASSSSGLSGETQYF; DNA: TGTGCCAGCAGTTCATCGGGACTCAGTGGGGAGACCCAGTACTTC
D: TRBD1; size: once; J: TRBJ2-5; V: TRBV5-1; CDR3: CASRYRTGISSSPETQYF; DNA: TGCGCCAGTAGATACCGGACAGGCATATCATCCTCCCCGGAGACCCAGTACTTC
D: NA; size: NA; J: TRBJ2-5; V: TRBV12-3/TRBV12-4; CDR3: CASSDGTPGGTQYF; DNA: TGTGCCAGCAGCGACGGGACACCGGGGGGGACCCAGTACTTC
D: NA; size: once; J: TRBJ1-1; V: TRBV27; CDR3: CASSPFSGTTEAFF; DNA: TGTGCCAGCAGCCCATTTTCAGGGACAACTGAAGCTTTCTTT
D: NA; size: NA; J: TRBJ1-1; V: TRBV7-9; CDR3: CASRRGLNTEAFF; DNA: TGTGCCAGCAGGAGGGGCCTGAACACTGAAGCTTTCTTT
D: NA; size: once; J: TRBJ2-6; V: TRBV9; CDR3: CASSTPTGAATPRTPSGANVLTF; DNA: TGTGCCAGCAGCACCCCAACGGGGGCGGCAACTCCCCGAACTCCTTCTGGGGCCAACGTCCTGACTTTC